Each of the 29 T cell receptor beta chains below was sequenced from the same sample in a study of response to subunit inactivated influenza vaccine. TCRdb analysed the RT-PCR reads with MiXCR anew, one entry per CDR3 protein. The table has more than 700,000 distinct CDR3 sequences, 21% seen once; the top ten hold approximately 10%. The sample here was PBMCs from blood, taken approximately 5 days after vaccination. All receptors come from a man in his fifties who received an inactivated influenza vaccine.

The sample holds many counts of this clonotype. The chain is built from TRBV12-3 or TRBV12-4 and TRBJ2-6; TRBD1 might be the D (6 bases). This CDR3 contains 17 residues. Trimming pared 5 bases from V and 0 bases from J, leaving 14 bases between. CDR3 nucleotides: TGTGCCAGCAGTGAAGGACAGTTGTACTCTGGGGCCAACGTCCTGACTTTC. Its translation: CASSEGQLYSGANVLTF.

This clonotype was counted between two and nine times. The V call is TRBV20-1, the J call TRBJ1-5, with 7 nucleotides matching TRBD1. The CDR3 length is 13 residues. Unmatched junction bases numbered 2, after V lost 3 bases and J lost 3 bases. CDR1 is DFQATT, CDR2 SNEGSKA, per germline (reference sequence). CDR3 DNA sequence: TGCAGTGCTAGGACAGGGACCAATCAGCCCCAGCATTTT. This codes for CSARTGTNQPQHF.

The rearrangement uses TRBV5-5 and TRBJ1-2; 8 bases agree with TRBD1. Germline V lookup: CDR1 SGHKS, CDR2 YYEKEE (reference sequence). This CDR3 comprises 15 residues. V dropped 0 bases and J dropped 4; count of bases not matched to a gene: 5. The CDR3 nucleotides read TGTGCCAGCAGCTTGGATCCAGGGGGCACCTATGGCTACACCTTC. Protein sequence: CASSLDPGGTYGYTF.

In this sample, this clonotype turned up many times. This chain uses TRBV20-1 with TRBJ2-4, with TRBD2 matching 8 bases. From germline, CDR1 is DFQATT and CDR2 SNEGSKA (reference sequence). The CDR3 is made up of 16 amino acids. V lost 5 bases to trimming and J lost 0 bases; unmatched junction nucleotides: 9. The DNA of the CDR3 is TGCAGTGCTGATTGGATAGCGGGGCTAGCCAAAAACATTCAGTACTTC. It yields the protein CSADWIAGLAKNIQYF.

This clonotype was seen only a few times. CDR3 protein: CASTITLLWGQGDNSPLHF. DNA for the CDR3: TGTGCCAGCACCATTACTCTTCTTTGGGGACAGGGCGATAATTCACCCCTCCACTTT. This chain uses TRBV12-3 or TRBV12-4 with TRBJ1-6; 9 bases are a match to TRBD1. The V gene end was trimmed by 7 bases and the J gene end by 5 bases; junction bases not matched to a gene: 18. The CDR3 totals 19 residues.

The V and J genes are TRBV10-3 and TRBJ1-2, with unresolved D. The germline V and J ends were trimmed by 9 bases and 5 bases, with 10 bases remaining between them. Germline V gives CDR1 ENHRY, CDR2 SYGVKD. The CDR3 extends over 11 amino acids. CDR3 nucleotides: TGTGCCATAATGGCGGGGTATGGCTACACCTTC. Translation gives CAIMAGYGYTF.

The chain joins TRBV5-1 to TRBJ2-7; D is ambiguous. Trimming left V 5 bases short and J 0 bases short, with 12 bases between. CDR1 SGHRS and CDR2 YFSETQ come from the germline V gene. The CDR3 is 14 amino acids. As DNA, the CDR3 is TGCGCCAGCAGTATACAAGGCTTCTCCTACGAGCAGTACTTC. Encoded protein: CASSIQGFSYEQYF.

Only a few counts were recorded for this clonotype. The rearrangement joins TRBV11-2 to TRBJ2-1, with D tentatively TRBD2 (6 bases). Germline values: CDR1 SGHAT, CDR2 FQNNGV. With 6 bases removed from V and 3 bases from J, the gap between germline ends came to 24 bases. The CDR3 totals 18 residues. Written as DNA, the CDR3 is TGTGCCAGCAGTCACTATAGGGGTTCCGGGAGCTTCTACAATGAGCAGTTCTTC. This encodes CASSHYRGSGSFYNEQFF.

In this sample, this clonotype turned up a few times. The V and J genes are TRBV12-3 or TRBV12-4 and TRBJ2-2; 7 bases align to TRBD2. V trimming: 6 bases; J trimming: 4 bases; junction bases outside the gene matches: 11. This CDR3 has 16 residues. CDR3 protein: CASSPTSVRGTGELFF. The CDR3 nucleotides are TGTGCCAGCAGCCCAACTAGCGTCCGTGGCACCGGGGAGCTGTTTTTT.

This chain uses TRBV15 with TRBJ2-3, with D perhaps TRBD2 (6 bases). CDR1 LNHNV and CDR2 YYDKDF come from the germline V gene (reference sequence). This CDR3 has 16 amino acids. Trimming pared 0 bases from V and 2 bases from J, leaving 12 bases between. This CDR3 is CATSRDLGGLTDTQYF. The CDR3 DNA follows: TGTGCCACCAGCAGAGATTTGGGGGGTCTCACAGATACGCAGTATTTT.

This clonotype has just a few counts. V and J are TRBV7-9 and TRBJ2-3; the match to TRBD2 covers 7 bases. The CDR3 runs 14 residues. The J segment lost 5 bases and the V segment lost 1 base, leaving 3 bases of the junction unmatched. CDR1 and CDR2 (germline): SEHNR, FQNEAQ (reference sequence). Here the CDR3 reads CASSLGAGLDTQYF. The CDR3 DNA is TGTGCCAGCAGCTTAGGAGCGGGGCTAGATACGCAGTATTTT.

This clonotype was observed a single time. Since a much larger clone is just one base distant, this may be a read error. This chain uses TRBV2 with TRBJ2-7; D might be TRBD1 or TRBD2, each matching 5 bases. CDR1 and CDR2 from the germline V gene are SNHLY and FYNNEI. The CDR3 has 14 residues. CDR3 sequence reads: CASSEPGSSCEQYF. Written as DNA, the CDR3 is TGTGCCAGCAGTGAACCAGGGAGCTCCTGCGAGCAGTACTTC.

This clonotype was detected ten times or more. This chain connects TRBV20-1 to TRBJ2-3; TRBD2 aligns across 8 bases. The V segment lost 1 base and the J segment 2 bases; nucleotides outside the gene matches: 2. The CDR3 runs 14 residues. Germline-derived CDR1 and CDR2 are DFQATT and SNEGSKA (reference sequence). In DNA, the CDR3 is TGCAGTGCTAGAGCGGGAGGGATCACAGATACGCAGTATTTT. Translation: CSARAGGITDTQYF.

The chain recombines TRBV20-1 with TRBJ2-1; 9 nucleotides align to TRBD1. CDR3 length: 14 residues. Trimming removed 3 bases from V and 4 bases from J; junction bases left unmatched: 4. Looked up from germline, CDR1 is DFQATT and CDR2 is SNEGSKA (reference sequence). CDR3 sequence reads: CSASGGQGYNEQFF. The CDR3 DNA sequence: TGCAGTGCTAGTGGCGGACAGGGGTACAATGAGCAGTTCTTC.

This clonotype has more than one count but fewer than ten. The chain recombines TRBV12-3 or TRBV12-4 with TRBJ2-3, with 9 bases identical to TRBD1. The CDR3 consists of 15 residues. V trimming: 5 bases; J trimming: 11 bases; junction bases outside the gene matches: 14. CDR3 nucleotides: TGTGCCAGCAGTCGCAAGGGACAGGGCCAGGTCGGGCAGTATTTT. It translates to CASSRKGQGQVGQYF.

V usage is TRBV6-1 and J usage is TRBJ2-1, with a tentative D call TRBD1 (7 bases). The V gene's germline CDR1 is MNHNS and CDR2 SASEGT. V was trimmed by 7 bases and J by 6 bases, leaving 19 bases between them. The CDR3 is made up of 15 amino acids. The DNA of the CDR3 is TGTGCCAGCACCCCGTGGACAGGCGGGGTCAATGAGCAGTTCTTC. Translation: CASTPWTGGVNEQFF.

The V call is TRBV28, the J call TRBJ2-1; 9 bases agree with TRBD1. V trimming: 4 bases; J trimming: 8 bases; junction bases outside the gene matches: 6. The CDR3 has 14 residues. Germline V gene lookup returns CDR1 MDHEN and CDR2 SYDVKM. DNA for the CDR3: TGTGCCAGCAGTTCGGGACAGGGTGGGCATGAGCAGTTCTTC. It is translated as CASSSGQGGHEQFF.

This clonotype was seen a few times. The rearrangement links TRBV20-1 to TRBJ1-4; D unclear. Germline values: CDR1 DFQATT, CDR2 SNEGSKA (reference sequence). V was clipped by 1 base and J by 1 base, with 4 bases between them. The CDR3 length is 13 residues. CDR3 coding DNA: TGCAGTGCTAGAGGGGGAACTAATGAAAAACTGTTTTTT. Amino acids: CSARGGTNEKLFF.

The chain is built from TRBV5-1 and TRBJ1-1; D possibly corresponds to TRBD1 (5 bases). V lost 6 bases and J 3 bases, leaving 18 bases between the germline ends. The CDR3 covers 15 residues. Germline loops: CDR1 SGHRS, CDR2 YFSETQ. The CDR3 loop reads CASTPTGRTDTEAFF. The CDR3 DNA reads TGCGCCAGCACCCCCACGGGACGGACGGACACTGAAGCTTTCTTT.

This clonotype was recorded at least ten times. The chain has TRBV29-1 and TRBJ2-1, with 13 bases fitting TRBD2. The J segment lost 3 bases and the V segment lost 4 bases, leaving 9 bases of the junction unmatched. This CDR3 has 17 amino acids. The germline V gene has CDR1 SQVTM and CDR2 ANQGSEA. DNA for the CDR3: TGCAGCGTTGCCGGGACTAGCGGGAACCCAGGCTACAATGAGCAGTTCTTC. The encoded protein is CSVAGTSGNPGYNEQFF.

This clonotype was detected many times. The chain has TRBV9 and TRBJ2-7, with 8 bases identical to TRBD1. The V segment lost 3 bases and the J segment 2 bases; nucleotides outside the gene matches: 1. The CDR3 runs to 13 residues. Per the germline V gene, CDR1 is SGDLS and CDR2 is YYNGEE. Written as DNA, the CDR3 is TGTGCCAGCAGCGGACAGGGGACCTACGAGCAGTACTTC. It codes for CASSGQGTYEQYF.

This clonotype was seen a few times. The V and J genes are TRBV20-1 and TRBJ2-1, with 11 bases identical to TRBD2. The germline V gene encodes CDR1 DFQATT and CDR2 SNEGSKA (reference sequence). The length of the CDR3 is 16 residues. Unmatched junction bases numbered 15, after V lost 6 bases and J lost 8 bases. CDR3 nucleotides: TGCAGTGCCACCCCCCTGCTTAGCGGGAGGGATGATGAGCAGTTCTTC. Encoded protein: CSATPLLSGRDDEQFF.

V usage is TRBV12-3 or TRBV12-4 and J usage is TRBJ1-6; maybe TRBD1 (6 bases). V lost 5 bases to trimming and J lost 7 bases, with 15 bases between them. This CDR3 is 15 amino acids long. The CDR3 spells CASSASTGQNSPLHF. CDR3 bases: TGTGCCAGCAGTGCCAGCACAGGGCAGAATTCACCCCTCCACTTT.

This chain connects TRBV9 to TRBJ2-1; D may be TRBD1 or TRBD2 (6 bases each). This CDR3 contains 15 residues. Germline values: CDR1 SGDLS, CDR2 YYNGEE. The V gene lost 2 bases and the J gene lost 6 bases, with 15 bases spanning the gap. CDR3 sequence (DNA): TGTGCCAGCAGCGTGGGGGGCGCCCCGGGCAATGAGCAGTTCTTC. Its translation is CASSVGGAPGNEQFF. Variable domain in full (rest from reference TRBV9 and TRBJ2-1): DSGVTQTPKHLITATGQRVTLRCSPRSGDLSVYWYQQSLDQGLQFLIQYYNGEERAKGNILERFSAQQFPDLHSELNLSSLELGDSALYFCASSVGGAPGNEQFFGPGTRLTVL.

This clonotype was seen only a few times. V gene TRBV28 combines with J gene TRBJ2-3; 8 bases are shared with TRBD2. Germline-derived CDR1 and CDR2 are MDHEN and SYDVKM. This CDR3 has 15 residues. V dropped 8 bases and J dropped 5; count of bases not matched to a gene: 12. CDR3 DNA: TGTGCCAGCTCCGGGGGGGGGGCTGGGGGAGATACGCAGTATTTT. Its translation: CASSGGGAGGDTQYF.

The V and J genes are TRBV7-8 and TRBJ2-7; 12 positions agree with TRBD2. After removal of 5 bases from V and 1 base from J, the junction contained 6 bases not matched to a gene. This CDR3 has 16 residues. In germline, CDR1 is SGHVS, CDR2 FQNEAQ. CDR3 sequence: CASSKATSGRSYEQYF. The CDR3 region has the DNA TGTGCCAGCAGCAAAGCGACTAGCGGGAGATCCTACGAGCAGTACTTC.

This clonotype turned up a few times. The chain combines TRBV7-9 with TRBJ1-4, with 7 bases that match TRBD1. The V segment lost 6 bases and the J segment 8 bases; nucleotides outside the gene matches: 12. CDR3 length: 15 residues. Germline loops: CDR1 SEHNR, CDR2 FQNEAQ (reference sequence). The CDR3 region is CASRHNRGPPEKLFF. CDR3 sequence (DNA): TGTGCCAGCAGGCATAACAGGGGACCGCCCGAAAAACTGTTTTTT.

Written as DNA, the CDR3 is TGTGCCATCAGTGAGTCGATAGCTGTCGGAGATACGCAGTATTTT. This encodes CAISESIAVGDTQYF. V is TRBV10-3 and J is TRBJ2-3; D unresolved. Deletions cut 0 bases from V and 5 bases from J, with 12 bases between. The CDR3 spans 15 residues. CDR1 and CDR2 (germline): ENHRY, SYGVKD.

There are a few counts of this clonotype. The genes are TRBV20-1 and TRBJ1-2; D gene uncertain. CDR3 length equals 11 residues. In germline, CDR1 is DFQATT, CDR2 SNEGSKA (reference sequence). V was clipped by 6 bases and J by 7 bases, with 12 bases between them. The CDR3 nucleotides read TGCAGTGCGGGTGGGTGGGGTGGCTACACCTTC. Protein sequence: CSAGGWGGYTF.